Given below is one T cell receptor beta chain in context. Its target is not known. TCRdb's copy holds only in-frame clones and misses some; the assay was immunoSEQ multiplex PCR. This table holds tens of thousands of clones, about 88% found once. Noted time point: late/post reinfection, 12 to 24 weeks after detection. The sorted cells went straight to TCR sequencing with no prior in vitro expansion. Donors came from people who inject drugs enrolled in HEPCO, Canada. Total naive CD8 T cells were sorted as viable CD3+ CD8+ CD45RO- cells from two donors. The sample comes from a study of memory CD8 T cells in hepatitis C reinfection. Study at large: Between 12 and 24 weeks after reinfection detection, late samples were drawn.

Study-wide results and limits: Conclusions on public clonotypes and secondary clearance were not definitive with 4 or 5 donors.

Germline V gene lookup returns CDR1 GTSNPN and CDR2 SVGIG (reference sequence). The V segment lost 0 bases and the J segment 9 bases; nucleotides outside the gene matches: 10. CDR3 length: 16 residues. The sequence derives from a man in his late teens or twenties with hepatitis C virus infection. This sequence joins TRBV30 and TRBJ2-3; 12 bases agree with TRBD2. The sequenced sample was naive CD8+ T cells sorted from blood. The CDR3 coding sequence is TGTGCCTGGAGTGTACTAGCGGGGGGCCTCGGGAACACGCAGTATTTT. Its protein product is CAWSVLAGGLGNTQYF.